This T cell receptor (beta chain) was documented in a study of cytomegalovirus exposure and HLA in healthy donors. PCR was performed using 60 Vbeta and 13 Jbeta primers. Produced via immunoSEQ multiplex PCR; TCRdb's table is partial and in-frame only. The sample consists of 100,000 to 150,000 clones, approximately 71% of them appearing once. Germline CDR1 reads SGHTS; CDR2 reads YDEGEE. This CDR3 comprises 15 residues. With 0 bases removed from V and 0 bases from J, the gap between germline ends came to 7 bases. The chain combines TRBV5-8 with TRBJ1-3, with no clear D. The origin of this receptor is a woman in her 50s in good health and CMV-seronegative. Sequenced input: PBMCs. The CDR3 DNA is TGTGCCAGCAGCTTGGTAGTACTCTCTGGAAACACCATATATTTT. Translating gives CASSLVVLSGNTIYF. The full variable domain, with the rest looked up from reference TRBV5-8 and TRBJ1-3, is EAGVTQSPTHLIKTRGQQATLRCSPISGHTSVYWYQQALGLGLQFLLWYDEGEERNRGNFPPRFSGRQFPNYSSELNVNALELEDSALYLCASSLVVLSGNTIYFGEGSWLTVV.